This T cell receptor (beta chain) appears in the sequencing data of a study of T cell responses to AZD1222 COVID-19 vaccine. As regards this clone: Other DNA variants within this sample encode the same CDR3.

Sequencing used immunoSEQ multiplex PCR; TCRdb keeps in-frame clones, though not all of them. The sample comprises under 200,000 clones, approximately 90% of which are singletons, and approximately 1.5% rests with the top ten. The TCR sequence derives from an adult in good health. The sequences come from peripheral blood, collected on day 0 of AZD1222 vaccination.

CDR3 amino acids: CASSSLSYSNQPQHF. The CDR3 coding sequence is TGTGCCAGCAGCTCTCTAAGCTATAGCAATCAGCCCCAGCATTTT. The chain recombines TRBV27 with TRBJ1-5; D ambiguous. The CDR3 spans 15 residues. Germline V gene data show CDR1 as MNHEY and CDR2 as SMNVEV (reference sequence). V lost 6 bases and J lost 0, with 12 bases in between.